Below, 11 T cell receptor beta chains from the same sample are listed, as sequenced in a study of OX40 agonist ivuxolimab in advanced cancers. Assay used: immunoSEQ multiplex PCR; TCRdb lists only in-frame clones, some missing. The sample shows fewer than 85,000 clones, about 92% of them seen only once. Sequencing used CD4+ or CD8+ T cells sorted from blood, obtained in a trial of the OX40 agonist ivuxolimab. These TCRs come from an adult with an advanced solid tumor such as melanoma, head and neck, liver or kidney cancer.

CDR3 bases: TGTGCCAGCAAGAGGGGCAGCTCCTACGAGCAGTACTTC. This codes for CASKRGSSYEQYF. The rearrangement joins TRBV28 to TRBJ2-7, with D possibly being TRBD1 or TRBD2 (5 bases each). The CDR3 contains 13 residues. Trimming left V 7 bases short and J 0 bases short, with 10 bases between. Germline V CDR1 and CDR2: MDHEN, SYDVKM.

The chain carries TRBV28 and TRBJ2-4; tentatively, D is TRBD2 (6 bases). The germline V gene has CDR1 MDHEN and CDR2 SYDVKM. This CDR3 is built from 15 residues. V shed 7 bases and J shed 0 bases, with 13 bases lying between them. This CDR3 is CASKVGGLAKNIQYF. Written as DNA, the CDR3 is TGTGCCAGCAAGGTCGGGGGTCTAGCCAAAAACATTCAGTACTTC.

In its sample, this clone was seen once. The chain is built from TRBV7-2 and TRBJ2-7, with no clear D. This CDR3 is built from 15 residues. With 4 bases removed from V and 0 bases from J, the gap between germline ends came to 13 bases. Germline loops: CDR1 SGHTA, CDR2 FQGNSA. CDR3 in amino acids: CASSSTWTSSYEQYF. As DNA, the CDR3 is TGTGCCAGCAGCTCCACTTGGACGAGCTCCTACGAGCAGTACTTC.

The chain is built from TRBV10-3 and TRBJ1-3; D uncertain. Germline CDR1 reads ENHRY; CDR2 reads SYGVKD. This CDR3 spans 14 amino acids. The ends were cut back, 3 bases at V and 6 bases at J, with 12 bases in the middle. The DNA for the CDR3 is TGTGCCATCAGTGAACAATCGTCAGAAAACACCATATATTTT. This encodes CAISEQSSENTIYF.

This chain uses TRBV7-3 with TRBJ2-2; a weak D match, TRBD1 (5 bases). Germline-derived CDR1 and CDR2 are SGHTA and FQGTGA. Trimming pared 2 bases from V and 4 bases from J, leaving 11 bases between. The length of the CDR3 is 15 residues. For the CDR3, the DNA is TGTGCCAGCAGCTTAGGGGCAGGTCCCACCGGGGAGCTGTTTTTT. It codes for CASSLGAGPTGELFF.

The gene calls are TRBV7-2 and TRBJ1-1, with a possible D match to TRBD1 (6 bases). This CDR3 region has 14 residues. Germline V gene sequence: CDR1 SGHTA, CDR2 FQGNSA. V gave up 4 bases and J gave up 7 bases, with 16 bases separating them. The CDR3 protein is CASSSTLNRDEAFF. The CDR3 DNA sequence: TGTGCCAGCAGCTCCACCCTTAACAGGGATGAAGCTTTCTTT.

This clone was picked up a small number of times. CDR3 sequence: CASSLAEVSGNTIYF. In nucleotides, the CDR3 is TGTGCCAGCAGCTTGGCTGAGGTCTCTGGAAACACCATATATTTT. This chain joins TRBV5-4 and TRBJ1-3, with D uncertain. The CDR3 extends over 15 amino acids. V shed 0 bases and J shed 0 bases, with 7 bases lying between them. Per the germline V gene, CDR1 is SGHNT and CDR2 is YYREEE (reference sequence).

The genes are TRBV19 and TRBJ1-1; D gene ambiguous. CDR3 length: 13 amino acids. Per germline, CDR1 LNHDA and CDR2 SQIVND (reference sequence). V was pared by 4 bases and J by 4 bases, with 10 bases between. CDR3: CASSNLAGTEAFF. CDR3 bases: TGTGCCAGTAGTAATCTGGCGGGCACTGAAGCTTTCTTT.

The chain combines TRBV2 with TRBJ2-2, with 10 bases lining up with TRBD2. This CDR3 comprises 16 residues. The germline gives CDR1 SNHLY, CDR2 FYNNEI. Germline trimming cut 4 bases from V and 6 bases from J; bases unmatched to any gene: 8. DNA of the CDR3: TGTGCCAGCAGTGGCGGTCCTAGCGGGAGCCCCGGGGAGCTGTTTTTT. It is translated as CASSGGPSGSPGELFF.

This chain links TRBV4-1 with TRBJ1-2; D is unresolved. The germline V gene encodes CDR1 MGHRA and CDR2 YSYEKL. The CDR3 has 13 amino acids. V gave up 0 bases and J gave up 5 bases, with 7 bases separating them. CDR3 DNA: TGCGCCAGCAGCCAAGATGGGGATTATGGCTACACCTTC. Its translation: CASSQDGDYGYTF.

This clone was observed once. The chain uses TRBV6-5 and TRBJ2-7; 9 bases map to TRBD2. The germline V gene encodes CDR1 MNHEY and CDR2 SVGAGI. The CDR3 loop spans 14 amino acids. The V and J ends lost 4 bases and 2 bases, in that order; junction bases with no gene match: 3. CDR3 loop: CASSLAGETYEQYF. DNA for the CDR3: TGTGCCAGCAGTTTAGCGGGGGAGACCTACGAGCAGTACTTC.